Each of the 26 T cell receptor beta chains below was sequenced from the same sample in a study of blood T cell repertoires in COVID-19 (dated by TCRdb to the early 2020s). Library preparation employed the immunoSEQ multiplex PCR assay. The immuneACCESS repertoire file appears here via TCRdb, limited to in-frame rearrangements. These files lack a portion of the clones; in checked studies, under half of the deficit traces to unresolved V genes, and the cause of the others is not known. This sample lists fewer than 85,000 clones; around 90% were detected once. Clones ranked in the top ten supply approximately 5% of the sample. The material sequenced was peripheral blood. These receptors were obtained from a man between 45 and 60 years old with active COVID-19.

V is TRBV18 and J is TRBJ2-3, with 10 bases that match TRBD2. Per germline, CDR1 KGHSH and CDR2 LQKENI. V was clipped by 4 bases and J by 1 base; unmatched bases: 2. This CDR3 contains 15 residues. CDR3 in DNA: TGTGCCAGCTCACTGGGGACTAGCGGCACAGATACGCAGTATTTT. Translated: CASSLGTSGTDTQYF.

The chain employs TRBV29-1 and TRBJ2-3, with a possible D match to TRBD2 (5 bases). The CDR3 consists of 14 residues. Germline V gives CDR1 SQVTM, CDR2 ANQGSEA. Trimming left V 4 bases short and J 1 base short, with 12 bases between. CDR3 nucleotides: TGCAGCGTTGTATTCGGGGAAGGCACAGATACGCAGTATTTT. It translates to CSVVFGEGTDTQYF.

This clone was seen once. V and J are TRBV20-1 and TRBJ2-1; 7 nucleotides match TRBD1. Germline V lookup: CDR1 DFQATT, CDR2 SNEGSKA (reference sequence). This CDR3 has 11 amino acids. DNA of the CDR3: TGCAGAGCAAATTACCCAGGGGGGCAGTTCTTC. Amino acids: CRANYPGGQFF.

The chain uses TRBV7-9 and TRBJ2-5, with 8 positions matching TRBD2. Germline trimming cut 4 bases from V and 2 bases from J; bases unmatched to any gene: 6. This CDR3 region has 15 residues. CDR1 is SEHNR and CDR2 is FQNEAQ in the germline V gene (reference sequence). The CDR3 is CASSWERGSQETQYF. CDR3 DNA sequence: TGTGCCAGCAGCTGGGAGCGGGGGTCTCAAGAGACCCAGTACTTC.

This clone was counted between two and nine times. The gene calls are TRBV6-1 and TRBJ1-1; the D is unclear. This CDR3 comprises 15 residues. Germline V CDR1 and CDR2: MNHNS, SASEGT. The V and J ends lost 3 bases and 1 base respectively, with 12 bases between them. For the CDR3, the DNA is TGTGCCAGCAGTGACCAGCCCCCAGGGAACACTGAAGCTTTCTTT. Protein product: CASSDQPPGNTEAFF.

Only one count was recorded for this clone. The gene calls are TRBV20-1 and TRBJ1-2, with D hard to call. The germline CDR1 and CDR2 sequences are DFQATT and SNEGSKA (reference sequence). This CDR3 region has 10 residues. Trimming took 5 bases from V and 8 from J, leaving 9 bases between them. The DNA for the CDR3 is TGCAGTGCTCCCTTTGGCGGCTACACCTTC. Translating gives CSAPFGGYTF.

The V gene is TRBV30, the J gene TRBJ2-7; 8 bases agree with TRBD2. CDR3 length equals 14 residues. Germline V gene data show CDR1 as GTSNPN and CDR2 as SVGIG (reference sequence). The J segment lost 3 bases and the V segment lost 3 bases, leaving 7 bases of the junction unmatched. The CDR3 nucleotides are TGTGCCTGGAGAACTCTGGCGGGAGGCTACGAGCAGTACTTC. As protein: CAWRTLAGGYEQYF.

The chain has TRBV18 and TRBJ2-5; a weak D match, TRBD1 (6 bases). CDR3 length: 16 amino acids. Germline loops: CDR1 KGHSH, CDR2 LQKENI. V lost 2 bases, J lost 7 bases, and 20 bases lay in between. The CDR3 DNA is TGTGCCAGCTCACCAATTCAGGCCGGGACAAAAGGGACCCAGTACTTC. It yields the protein CASSPIQAGTKGTQYF.

This chain uses TRBV3-1 (or the pseudogene TRBV3-2) with TRBJ2-5; a possible D gene is TRBD2 (5 bases). Per the germline V gene, CDR1 is LGHDT and CDR2 is YNNKEL (reference sequence). The CDR3 has 13 amino acids. Trimming removed 5 bases from V and 7 bases from J, with 14 bases in between. In DNA form, the CDR3 reads TGTGCCAGCAGCTGGTCTAGGGCGGGGACCCAGTACTTC. It translates to CASSWSRAGTQYF.

The V call is TRBV15, the J call TRBJ1-5; D may be TRBD1 (5 bases). This CDR3 spans 17 amino acids. Germline V lookup: CDR1 LNHNV, CDR2 YYDKDF (reference sequence). Trimming cost V 4 bases and J 6 bases, with 22 bases left between them. The CDR3 spells CATSMGSGTPGGQPQHF. The CDR3 DNA reads as TGTGCCACCAGCATGGGATCCGGGACTCCTGGGGGTCAGCCCCAGCATTTT.

This clone was seen once. The chain employs TRBV4-3 and TRBJ2-1; the match to TRBD2 covers 12 bases. The V gene end was trimmed by 0 bases and the J gene end by 10 bases; junction bases not matched to a gene: 13. This CDR3 contains 18 residues. The germline V gene encodes CDR1 LGHNA and CDR2 YSLEER. The DNA of the CDR3 is TGCGCCAGCAGCCAAGATGAGGGACTAGCGGGCTATCGGTCGGAGCAGTTCTTC. Translated, it gives CASSQDEGLAGYRSEQFF.

This sequence joins TRBV3-1 (or the pseudogene TRBV3-2) and TRBJ2-7; 9 bases are a match to TRBD2. Per germline, CDR1 LGHDT and CDR2 YNNKEL (reference sequence). The CDR3 has 17 residues. V lost 1 base and J lost 0; bases outside the gene matches: 7. The CDR3 nucleotides read TGTGCCAGCAGCCAAGTAATAGCGGGGGCCGCCTCCTACGAGCAGTACTTC. Protein sequence: CASSQVIAGAASYEQYF.

The J gene is TRBJ1-2, the V gene TRBV6-2 or TRBV6-3, with D tentatively TRBD1 (5 bases). Germline CDR1 is MNHEY and CDR2 is SVGEGT. This CDR3 region has 13 residues. The V and J ends lost 5 bases and 3 bases respectively, with 10 bases between them. The CDR3 region has the DNA TGTGCCAGCAGTGCCAGGGATCACTATGGCTACACCTTC. Translated, it gives CASSARDHYGYTF.

The chain uses TRBV3-1 (or the pseudogene TRBV3-2) and TRBJ2-3; perhaps TRBD1 as D (5 bases). The ends were cut back, 0 bases at V and 8 bases at J, with 15 bases in the middle. This CDR3 is built from 15 residues. The V gene's germline CDR1 is LGHDT and CDR2 YNNKEL (reference sequence). CDR3 in amino acids: CASSQDQQVYGTQYF. The CDR3 DNA follows: TGTGCCAGCAGCCAAGATCAACAGGTGTATGGTACGCAGTATTTT.

On this clone: Compared with germline, one end of the junction differs, possibly owing to a read error. The chain combines TRBV5-6 with TRBJ2-4; possibly TRBD2 for D (7 bases). Germline CDR1 SGHDT, CDR2 YYEEEE. This CDR3 has 16 residues. As DNA, the CDR3 is TGTGCCAGCAGATTGGGGGGGCTTAGGGCCAAAAACATTCAGTACTTC. Amino acids: CASRLGGLRAKNIQYF.

This chain uses TRBV2 with TRBJ2-5, with unresolved D. Trimming left V 7 bases short and J 2 bases short, with 8 bases between. Germline values: CDR1 SNHLY, CDR2 FYNNEI. There are 12 residues in the CDR3. The CDR3 nucleotides are TGTGCCAGCACCTACGCTCAAGAGACCCAGTACTTC. Translated: CASTYAQETQYF.

The V and J genes are TRBV5-8 and TRBJ1-6; no firm D call. This CDR3 comprises 14 residues. CDR1 SGHTS and CDR2 YDEGEE come from the germline V gene. V was shortened by 4 bases and J by 12 bases, with 17 bases between the two germline ends. This chain's CDR3 is CASSPPTRREPLHF. The DNA for the CDR3 is TGTGCCAGCAGCCCACCCACGAGGAGGGAACCCCTCCACTTT.

The chain links TRBV7-9 to TRBJ2-3; maybe TRBD1 (5 bases). CDR1 is SEHNR and CDR2 is FQNEAQ in the germline V gene (reference sequence). V gave up 3 bases and J gave up 1 base, with 11 bases separating them. This CDR3 is 15 amino acids long. The CDR3 nucleotides are TGTGCCAGCAGCTTCCGCGGCAGGGGCACAGATACGCAGTATTTT. Its protein is CASSFRGRGTDTQYF.

The chain employs TRBV28 and TRBJ1-4; D may be TRBD1 (5 bases). Trimming cost V 7 bases and J 8 bases, with 14 bases left between them. The CDR3 has 13 amino acids. Germline lookup yields CDR1 MDHEN and CDR2 SYDVKM. This CDR3 reads CASNPGGGEKLFF. CDR3 in DNA: TGTGCCAGCAATCCGGGGGGAGGCGAAAAACTGTTTTTT.

V is TRBV19 and J is TRBJ2-1, with 7 bases that match TRBD1. Germline values: CDR1 LNHDA, CDR2 SQIVND (reference sequence). CDR3 length equals 15 residues. Trimming took 5 bases from V and 0 from J; bases not matched to a gene: 4. CDR3 sequence: CASSLDRSSYNEQFF. The CDR3, as DNA: TGTGCCAGTAGTTTGGACAGGAGCTCCTACAATGAGCAGTTCTTC.

The V gene is TRBV19, the J gene TRBJ1-2; D uncertain. With 1 base removed from V and 6 bases from J, the gap between germline ends came to 12 bases. There are 14 residues in the CDR3. CDR1 is LNHDA, CDR2 SQIVND, per germline (reference sequence). CDR3 DNA: TGTGCCAGTAGTATAGTCCGCGCGTTCGATGGCTACACCTTC. This translates into CASSIVRAFDGYTF.

The V call is TRBV6-5, the J call TRBJ1-1, with TRBD1 as a possible D gene (6 bases). CDR1 and CDR2 from the germline V gene are MNHEY and SVGAGI. V was trimmed by 6 bases and J by 8 bases, leaving 16 bases between them. The CDR3 length is 13 residues. The CDR3 nucleotides read TGTGCCAGCAGGTTACCTAGGGGGGGGGAAGCTTTCTTT. This gives the protein CASRLPRGGEAFF.

This CDR3 is CASSLTGDYEQYF. The CDR3 region has the DNA TGTGCCAGCAGCCTGACAGGGGACTACGAGCAGTACTTC. The V gene is TRBV12-3 or TRBV12-4, the J gene TRBJ2-7, with TRBD1 identical over 8 bases. The V and J ends lost 6 bases and 3 bases, in that order; junction bases with no gene match: 4. The CDR3 extends over 13 amino acids.

This clone has a single count. The rearrangement uses TRBV30 and TRBJ2-1; D may be TRBD2 (5 bases). Per the germline V gene, CDR1 is GTSNPN and CDR2 is SVGIG (reference sequence). The V and J ends lost 4 bases and 0 bases respectively, with 25 bases between them. CDR3 length: 19 amino acids. In DNA, the CDR3 is TGTGCCTGGATCCGACTACTTCGTCTTCCTAATAGCTCCTACAATGAGCAGTTCTTC. Translated, it gives CAWIRLLRLPNSSYNEQFF.

This clone was seen just once. The chain has TRBV28 and TRBJ2-3; 12 bases map to TRBD1. The CDR3 is 17 amino acids. Germline V gene sequence: CDR1 MDHEN, CDR2 SYDVKM. The V gene end was trimmed by 5 bases and the J gene end by 4 bases; junction bases not matched to a gene: 10. The CDR3 DNA is TGTGCCAGCAGTCCCCAATCCGGGACAGGGGGCCCAGATACGCAGTATTTT. Amino acids: CASSPQSGTGGPDTQYF. Full variable domain (remainder filled in from reference TRBV28 and TRBJ2-3): DVKVTQSSRYLVKRTGEKVFLECVQDMDHENMFWYRQDPGLGLRLIYFSYDVKMKEKGDIPEGYSVSREKKERFSLILESASTNQTSMYLCASSPQSGTGGPDTQYFGPGTRLTVL.

V usage is TRBV21-1 and J usage is TRBJ2-2; the DNA was not used to check the table's D call, TRBD2. TRBV21-1 is designated a pseudogene. This CDR3 contains 17 residues. CDR3 protein: CASDRRLAGGVTGELFF. As DNA, the CDR3 is TGTGCCAGCGATCGGAGGCTAGCGGGAGGGGTCACCGGGGAGCTGTTTTTT.